Listed below are T cell receptor beta chains from one sample, sequenced in a study of early T cells in non-severe SARS-CoV-2 infection. TCRdb fed the 5' RACE reads into MiXCR, producing one record per CDR3 protein. The sample holds fewer than 30,000 distinct CDR3 sequences, 5.1% seen once. Material: whole blood. Receptors were obtained from an adult who was a healthcare worker with PCR-confirmed SARS-CoV-2 infection or an uninfected control (not recorded which). CDR3s include the opening cysteine and the closing phenylalanine or tryptophan. Fields, in order: clone size, J gene, V gene, D gene, CDR3 DNA, CDR3 protein. A D gene is named only where the DNA matches it firmly. The size entry is marked missing in some rows and otherwise reads once, few, many or a size class.

clone_size: few; j_call: TRBJ1-2; v_call: TRBV5-4; d_call: -; cdr3_nt: TGTGCCAGCAGCCCGAGACAGGTCCAAACCTATGGCTACACCTTC; cdr3_aa: CASSPRQVQTYGYTF
clone_size: many; j_call: TRBJ1-2; v_call: TRBV2; d_call: -; cdr3_nt: TGTGCCAGCAGTGAAGCCGACCCGAGATCTGGCTACACCTTC; cdr3_aa: CASSEADPRSGYTF
clone_size: many; j_call: TRBJ1-5; v_call: TRBV5-1; d_call: -; cdr3_nt: TGCGCCAGCAGCATGAGTAGCAATCAGCCCCAGCATTTT; cdr3_aa: CASSMSSNQPQHF
clone_size: many; j_call: TRBJ2-3; v_call: TRBV29-1; d_call: -; cdr3_nt: TGCAGCGTTGCTAGGGGCACCAGCACAGATACGCAGTATTTT; cdr3_aa: CSVARGTSTDTQYF
clone_size: many; j_call: TRBJ2-7; v_call: TRBV11-2; d_call: TRBD1; cdr3_nt: TGTGCCAGCAGCAAAACAGGGGGCGGCTCCTACGAGCAGTACTTC; cdr3_aa: CASSKTGGGSYEQYF
clone_size: -; j_call: TRBJ1-1; v_call: TRBV5-1; d_call: -; cdr3_nt: TGCGCCAGCAGCTCCGGCGGAGGGCCCAGGTACACTGAAGCTTTCTTT; cdr3_aa: CASSSGGGPRYTEAFF
clone_size: many; j_call: TRBJ2-5; v_call: TRBV20-1; d_call: TRBD2; cdr3_nt: TGCAGTGCTTGTAGCGGGGGGACAGGCAGAGAGACCCAGTACTTC; cdr3_aa: CSACSGGTGRETQYF
clone_size: -; j_call: TRBJ1-1; v_call: TRBV12-3/TRBV12-4; d_call: TRBD1; cdr3_nt: TGTGCCAGCAGTTCAGGGGGTTTGGTCTTTGAAGCTTTCTTT; cdr3_aa: CASSSGGLVFEAFF
clone_size: many; j_call: TRBJ2-5; v_call: TRBV5-1; d_call: TRBD2; cdr3_nt: TGCGCCAGCAGCATCTCCGGGACTAGCGGGGTGAATCAAGAGACCCAGTACTTC; cdr3_aa: CASSISGTSGVNQETQYF
clone_size: many; j_call: TRBJ1-6; v_call: TRBV18; d_call: -; cdr3_nt: TGTGCCAGCTCACCCCGGGACGGTAAAAATTCACCCCTCCACTTT; cdr3_aa: CASSPRDGKNSPLHF
clone_size: many; j_call: TRBJ2-1; v_call: TRBV14; d_call: TRBD1; cdr3_nt: TGTGCCAGCAGCCAAGTAGGGACAGCATATTACAATGAGCAGTTCTTC; cdr3_aa: CASSQVGTAYYNEQFF
clone_size: many; j_call: TRBJ2-5; v_call: TRBV27; d_call: -; cdr3_nt: TGTGCCAGCAGTTTATCTGGGGAGACCCAGTACTTC; cdr3_aa: CASSLSGETQYF
clone_size: many; j_call: TRBJ1-6; v_call: TRBV10-3; d_call: TRBD1; cdr3_nt: TGTGCCATCGCCGGGACAGTTAATTCACCCCTCCACTTT; cdr3_aa: CAIAGTVNSPLHF
clone_size: -; j_call: TRBJ1-1; v_call: TRBV6-2/TRBV6-3; d_call: -; cdr3_nt: TGTGCCAGCGGGAGATTGGCCACTGAAGCTTTCTTT; cdr3_aa: CASGRLATEAFF
clone_size: many; j_call: TRBJ2-5; v_call: TRBV12-3/TRBV12-4; d_call: -; cdr3_nt: TGTGCCAGCAGTACCGTTGGGGGTCTAGAGACCCAGTACTTC; cdr3_aa: CASSTVGGLETQYF
clone_size: many; j_call: TRBJ2-7; v_call: TRBV11-2; d_call: TRBD1; cdr3_nt: TGTGCCAGCAGCCTAGGACAGGGTACCGAGCAGTACTTC; cdr3_aa: CASSLGQGTEQYF
clone_size: many; j_call: TRBJ2-1; v_call: TRBV7-7; d_call: TRBD1; cdr3_nt: TGTGCTAGCAGCTTGGGGACAGGACCATACAATGAGCAGTTCTTC; cdr3_aa: CASSLGTGPYNEQFF